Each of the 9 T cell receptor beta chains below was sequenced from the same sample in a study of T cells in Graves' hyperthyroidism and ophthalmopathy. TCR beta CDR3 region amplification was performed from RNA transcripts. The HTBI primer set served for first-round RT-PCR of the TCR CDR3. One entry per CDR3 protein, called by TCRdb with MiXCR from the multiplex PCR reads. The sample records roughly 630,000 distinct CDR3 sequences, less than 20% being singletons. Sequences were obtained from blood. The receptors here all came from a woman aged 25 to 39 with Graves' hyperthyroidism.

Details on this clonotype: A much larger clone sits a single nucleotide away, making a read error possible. Here the CDR3 DNA reads TGTGCCGGCAGCCAAGATCGGGGTGTTCAGTACTTC. Its protein product is CAGSQDRGVQYF. The V gene is TRBV3-1, the J gene TRBJ2-5, with a weak D call TRBD2 (5 bases). The germline CDR1 and CDR2 sequences are LGHDT and YNNKEL (reference sequence). The CDR3 covers 12 residues.

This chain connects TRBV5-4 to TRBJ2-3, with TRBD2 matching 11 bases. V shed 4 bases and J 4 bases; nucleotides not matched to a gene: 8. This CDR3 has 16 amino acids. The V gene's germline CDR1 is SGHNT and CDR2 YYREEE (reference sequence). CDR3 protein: CASSPDSGRVPDTQYF. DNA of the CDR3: TGTGCCAGCAGCCCTGATAGCGGGAGGGTCCCAGATACGCAGTATTTT.

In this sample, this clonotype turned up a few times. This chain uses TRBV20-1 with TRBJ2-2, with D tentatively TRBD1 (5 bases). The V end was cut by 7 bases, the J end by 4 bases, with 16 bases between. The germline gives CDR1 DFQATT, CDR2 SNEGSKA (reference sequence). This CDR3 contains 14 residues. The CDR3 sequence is CSGRPDSRTGELFF. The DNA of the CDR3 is TGCAGTGGGAGACCAGACAGCCGCACCGGGGAGCTGTTTTTT.

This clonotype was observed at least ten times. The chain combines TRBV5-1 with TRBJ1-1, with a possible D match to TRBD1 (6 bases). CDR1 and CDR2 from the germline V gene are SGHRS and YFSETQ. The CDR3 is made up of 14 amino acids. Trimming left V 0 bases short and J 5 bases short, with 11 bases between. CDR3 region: CASSLGQAWTEAFF. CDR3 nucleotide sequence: TGCGCCAGCAGCTTGGGACAGGCCTGGACTGAAGCTTTCTTT.

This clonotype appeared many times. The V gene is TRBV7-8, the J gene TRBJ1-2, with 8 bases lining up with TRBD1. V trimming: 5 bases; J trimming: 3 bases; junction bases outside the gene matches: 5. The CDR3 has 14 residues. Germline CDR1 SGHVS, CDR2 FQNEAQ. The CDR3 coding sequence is TGTGCCAGCAGCCCAGGGGGCGTTCACTATGGCTACACCTTC. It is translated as CASSPGGVHYGYTF.

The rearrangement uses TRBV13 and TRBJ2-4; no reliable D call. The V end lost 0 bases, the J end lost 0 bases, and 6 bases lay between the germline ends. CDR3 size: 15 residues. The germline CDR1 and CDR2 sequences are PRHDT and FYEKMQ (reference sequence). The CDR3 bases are TGTGCCAGCAGCTTAGGCCAAAGAGCCAAAAACATTCAGTACTTC. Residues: CASSLGQRAKNIQYF.

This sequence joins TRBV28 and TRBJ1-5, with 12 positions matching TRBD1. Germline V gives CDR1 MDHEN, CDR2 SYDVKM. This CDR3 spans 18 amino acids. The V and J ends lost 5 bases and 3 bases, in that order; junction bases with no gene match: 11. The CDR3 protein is CASSGGQGAAVSNQPQHF. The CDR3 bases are TGTGCCAGCAGTGGGGGACAGGGGGCGGCGGTATCCAATCAGCCCCAGCATTTT.

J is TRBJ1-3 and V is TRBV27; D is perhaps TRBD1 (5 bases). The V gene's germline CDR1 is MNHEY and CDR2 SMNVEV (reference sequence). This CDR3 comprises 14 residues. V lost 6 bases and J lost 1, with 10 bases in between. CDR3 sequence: CASSYRGSGNTIYF. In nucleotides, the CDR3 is TGTGCCAGCAGCTATCGGGGGTCTGGAAACACCATATATTTT.

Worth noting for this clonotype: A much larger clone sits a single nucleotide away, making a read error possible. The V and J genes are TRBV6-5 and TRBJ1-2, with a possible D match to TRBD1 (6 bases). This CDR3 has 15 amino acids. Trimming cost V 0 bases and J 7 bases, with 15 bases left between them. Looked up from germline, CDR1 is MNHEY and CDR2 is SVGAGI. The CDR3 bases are TGTGCCAGCAGTTACTCGAAGGACAGAGGCTTTGGCTACACCTTC. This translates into CASSYSKDRGFGYTF.